These 21 T cell receptor beta chains were sequenced from one sample in a study of beta chain features in type 1 diabetes. Points from the study as a whole: Within each of all four CD4+ subsets, Type 1 diabetes patients had TCRB CDR3s that were moderately but significantly shorter.

For these receptors, no antigen is known. Every bit of the isolated RNA underwent reverse transcription, so sequencing read expressed TCRB transcripts. Profiled with immunoSEQ multiplex PCR; TCRdb holds only in-frame clones, not every one. The top ten hold about 0.02% of the sample, which has hundreds of thousands of clones, around 15% seen once. Sequencing was carried out using naive CD4+ T cells from blood. These receptors came from a man younger than 35 with type 1 diabetes.

The genes are TRBV30 and TRBJ1-5; D is possibly TRBD1 (5 bases). V was trimmed by 0 bases and J by 7 bases, leaving 19 bases between them. This CDR3 spans 16 amino acids. Germline V CDR1 and CDR2: GTSNPN, SVGIG (reference sequence). The CDR3 region has the DNA TGTGCCTGGAGTGTACTCGGATCGGGGGATCGGCAGCCCCAGCATTTT. Protein sequence: CAWSVLGSGDRQPQHF.

The chain has TRBV6-6 and TRBJ2-1, with D possibly matching TRBD2 (6 bases). The CDR3 consists of 16 residues. V lost 4 bases and J 7 bases, leaving 20 bases between the germline ends. Looked up from germline, CDR1 is MNHNY and CDR2 is SVGAGI (reference sequence). CDR3 protein: CASSSAGGGPANEQFF. CDR3 coding DNA: TGTGCCAGCAGTTCGGCCGGGGGTGGCCCTGCGAATGAGCAGTTCTTC.

This clone was observed a few times. The V and J genes are TRBV7-6 and TRBJ1-5; unclear D gene. Deletions cut 0 bases from V and 7 bases from J, with 10 bases between. The CDR3 loop spans 14 amino acids. Germline V CDR1 and CDR2: SGHVS, FNYEAQ. The CDR3 bases are TGTGCCAGCAGCTTAGCCCCAGAGGTCCAGCCCCAGCATTTT. Protein sequence: CASSLAPEVQPQHF.

This clone was found a few times. The rearrangement uses TRBV10-3 and TRBJ2-5, with a possible D match to TRBD1 (6 bases). The germline V gene encodes CDR1 ENHRY and CDR2 SYGVKD. Between the trimmed V and J ends, which lost 4 bases and 1 base, there was a span of 10 bases. This CDR3 spans 14 amino acids. CDR3 residues: CAISVGQPQETQYF. The CDR3 DNA reads TGTGCCATCAGTGTTGGACAGCCCCAAGAGACCCAGTACTTC.

The chain couples TRBV9 to TRBJ2-3, with D possibly TRBD2 on 5 matching bases. Trimming cost V 0 bases and J 6 bases, with 17 bases left between them. The germline V gene encodes CDR1 SGDLS and CDR2 YYNGEE. This CDR3 contains 16 residues. The CDR3 protein is CASSVGFLDWRDTQYF. For the CDR3, the DNA is TGTGCCAGCAGCGTAGGGTTTTTGGACTGGCGGGATACGCAGTATTTT.

This clone was seen more than once but under ten times. The J gene is TRBJ1-5, the V gene TRBV7-9; perhaps TRBD1 as D (6 bases). In germline, CDR1 is SEHNR, CDR2 FQNEAQ (reference sequence). Trimming shortened V by 6 bases and J by 3 bases, and 15 bases separated the two germline ends. CDR3 length: 15 residues. The CDR3 DNA follows: TGTGCCAGCAGTTACGGACCGGGACACAATCAGCCCCAGCATTTT. Protein: CASSYGPGHNQPQHF.

V usage is TRBV7-8 and J usage is TRBJ2-1; D is unresolved. V was cut by 4 bases and J by 2 bases, with 6 bases left in between. The V gene's germline CDR1 is SGHVS and CDR2 FQNEAQ. The length of the CDR3 is 13 residues. The CDR3 DNA reads TGTGCCAGCAGCTCCAGCACCTACAATGAGCAGTTCTTC. Amino acid sequence: CASSSSTYNEQFF.

The rearrangement links TRBV4-1 to TRBJ2-5; possible D gene TRBD2, 7 bases. From germline, CDR1 is MGHRA and CDR2 YSYEKL. This CDR3 has 15 residues. Trimming pared 4 bases from V and 5 bases from J, leaving 17 bases between. The CDR3 bases are TGCGCCAGCAGCCCTTCCGGGGGGCTCTTGGAGACCCAGTACTTC. It encodes CASSPSGGLLETQYF.

This clone was observed a handful of times. This sequence joins TRBV5-6 and TRBJ1-5; the match to TRBD1 covers 7 bases. After removal of 4 bases from V and 4 bases from J, the junction contained 5 bases not matched to a gene. In germline, CDR1 is SGHDT, CDR2 YYEEEE. The CDR3 covers 14 residues. The CDR3 nucleotides are TGTGCCAGCAGCCGGACAGGAAAGAATCAGCCCCAGCATTTT. This sequence encodes CASSRTGKNQPQHF.

In the case of this clone: As the CDR3 is not closed by the conserved phenylalanine or tryptophan, this likely results from a read error. The limits of the CDR3 on the DNA are not certain, so only TCRdb's listed CDR3 is given. The chain carries TRBV2 and TRBJ1-1. CDR1 is SNHLY, CDR2 FYNNEI, per germline. The CDR3 has 11 amino acids, counting both end residues. The CDR3 loop reads CASSEPGGSTM.

J is TRBJ2-5 and V is TRBV11-2, with a tentative D call TRBD2 (7 bases). Germline V gene lookup returns CDR1 SGHAT and CDR2 FQNNGV. Trimming cost V 5 bases and J 5 bases, with 21 bases left between them. The CDR3 loop spans 16 amino acids. Here the CDR3 reads CASSPGGSFLRETQYF. As DNA, the CDR3 is TGTGCCAGCAGCCCGGGGGGCAGTTTTCTTCGTGAGACCCAGTACTTC.

The chain recombines TRBV15 with TRBJ1-1; the D gene is possibly TRBD1 (6 bases). Between the trimmed V and J ends, which lost 0 bases and 11 bases, there was a span of 16 bases. The CDR3 has 14 amino acids. In germline, CDR1 is LNHNV, CDR2 YYDKDF (reference sequence). Here the CDR3 reads CATSRDPAPGAAFF. CDR3 bases: TGTGCCACCAGCAGAGATCCTGCCCCGGGGGCGGCTTTCTTT.

This clone showed up just a few times. The chain links TRBV29-1 to TRBJ2-5, with D tentatively TRBD1 or TRBD2 (5 bases each). Trimming stripped 4 bases from V and 0 bases from J, with 6 bases between. CDR3 length: 12 residues. The V gene's germline CDR1 is SQVTM and CDR2 ANQGSEA. In DNA, the CDR3 is TGCAGCGTTGGAGGGGACCAAGAGACCCAGTACTTC. Encoded protein: CSVGGDQETQYF. Together with reference TRBV29-1 and TRBJ2-5, the CDR3 gives the full variable domain: SAVISQKPSRDICQRGTSLTIQCQVDSQVTMMFWYRQQPGQSLTLIATANQGSEATYESGFVIDKFPISRPNLTFSTLTVSNMSPEDSSIYLCSVGGDQETQYFGPGTRLLVL.

This clone was counted between two and nine times. The sample holds other DNA sequences that translate to the same CDR3. The chain's CDR3 is CASSLGTNYEQYF. CDR3 bases: TGCGCCAGCAGCTTAGGAACAAACTACGAGCAGTACTTC. V usage is TRBV5-1 and J usage is TRBJ2-7; D is ambiguous. Germline loops: CDR1 SGHRS, CDR2 YFSETQ. The V end lost 2 bases, the J end lost 3 bases, and 9 bases lay between the germline ends. The CDR3 spans 13 residues.

This clone has just one count. The genes are TRBV30 and TRBJ1-6; D is uncertain. V was cut by 2 bases and J by 2 bases, with 1 base left in between. The germline V gene has CDR1 GTSNPN and CDR2 SVGIG (reference sequence). The CDR3 has 12 amino acids. The CDR3 sequence is CAWSPYNSPLHF. The DNA for the CDR3 is TGTGCCTGGAGTCCCTATAATTCACCCCTCCACTTT.

The rearrangement joins TRBV19 to TRBJ2-1; TRBD2 matches at 8 bases. The ends lost 2 bases at V and 0 bases at J; junction bases unmatched: 3. The CDR3 loop spans 16 amino acids. Germline CDR1 is LNHDA and CDR2 is SQIVND (reference sequence). The CDR3 spells CASSITSGSSYNEQFF. The DNA of the CDR3 is TGTGCCAGTAGTATAACTAGCGGTAGCTCCTACAATGAGCAGTTCTTC.

This clone was observed a few times. This chain joins TRBV10-2 and TRBJ1-1; the D is unclear. V was trimmed by 2 bases and J by 8 bases, leaving 12 bases between them. The germline gives CDR1 WSHSY, CDR2 SAAADI. The CDR3 length is 13 residues. The chain's CDR3 is CASSEPDFREAFF. DNA of the CDR3: TGCGCCAGCAGTGAGCCGGATTTTAGGGAAGCTTTCTTT.

The chain carries TRBV5-1 and TRBJ2-5, with TRBD1 as a possible D gene (5 bases). The germline CDR1 and CDR2 sequences are SGHRS and YFSETQ. V lost 4 bases and J 4 bases, leaving 14 bases between the germline ends. The CDR3 is 14 amino acids. The CDR3 DNA sequence: TGCGCCAGCAGCCCTGACAGCACCTCAGAGACCCAGTACTTC. Amino acids: CASSPDSTSETQYF.

The rearrangement joins TRBV18 to TRBJ2-3; maybe TRBD1 (6 bases). Germline V gives CDR1 KGHSH, CDR2 LQKENI. Trimming removed 3 bases at V and 0 bases at J, with 10 bases between. The CDR3 length is 15 residues. CDR3 in DNA: TGTGCCAGCTCACCCAGGACAGATAGCACAGATACGCAGTATTTT. Translated: CASSPRTDSTDTQYF. Combining the CDR3 with reference TRBV18 and TRBJ2-3 gives the whole variable domain NAGVMQNPRHLVRRRGQEARLRCSPMKGHSHVYWYRQLPEEGLKFMVYLQKENIIDESGMPKERFSAEFPKEGPSILRIQQVVRGDSAAYFCASSPRTDSTDTQYFGPGTRLTVL.

This chain uses TRBV30 with TRBJ2-5; TRBD2 is a possible D gene (5 bases). The CDR3 has 13 residues. V lost 1 base and J lost 5, with 11 bases in between. Germline V gives CDR1 GTSNPN, CDR2 SVGIG (reference sequence). The CDR3 coding sequence is TGTGCCTGGAGTGGGGCCTCGGGGGAGACCCAGTACTTC. Protein: CAWSGASGETQYF.

The gene calls are TRBV5-1 and TRBJ2-2; TRBD2 aligns across 7 bases. J was trimmed by 4 bases and V by 7 bases; bases with no gene match: 7. The CDR3 is 14 residues long. Germline V gene data show CDR1 as SGHRS and CDR2 as YFSETQ. The CDR3 DNA sequence: TGCGCCAGCTCCGGGGGGTTAATCACCGGGGAGCTGTTTTTT. This sequence encodes CASSGGLITGELFF.